Presented here are 5 T cell receptor beta chains from one specimen sequenced in a study of cytomegalovirus exposure and HLA in healthy donors. 60 Vbeta and 13 Jbeta primers were used in PCR. Sequencing was performed with immunoSEQ multiplex PCR; in TCRdb, only in-frame clones are kept and a portion is missing. Here the sample spans 60,000 to 65,000 clones, approximately 89% being singletons. Material for sequencing was PBMCs. The source of these receptors is a young man in good health and CMV-seronegative.

This clone was detected only a few times. The chain joins TRBV6-5 to TRBJ1-1; D is possibly TRBD1 (6 bases). V lost 2 bases, J lost 2 bases, and 12 bases lay in between. This CDR3 has 15 amino acids. CDR1 MNHEY and CDR2 SVGAGI come from the germline V gene. The CDR3 reads CASSYRGTLNTEAFF. In DNA form, the CDR3 reads TGTGCCAGCAGTTACCGAGGGACACTCAACACTGAAGCTTTCTTT.

V gene TRBV11-3 combines with J gene TRBJ1-3; possible D gene TRBD1, 5 bases. V lost 5 bases and J 1 base, leaving 6 bases between the germline ends. This CDR3 is built from 13 residues. Looked up from germline, CDR1 is SGHNT and CDR2 is YENEEA. CDR3 protein: CASSRGSGNTIYF. For the CDR3, the DNA is TGTGCCAGCAGCAGGGGATCTGGAAACACCATATATTTT.

The CDR3 DNA sequence: TGCGCCAGCAGCCAAGTTGGGCAGGGCTACGAGCAGTACTTC. This translates into CASSQVGQGYEQYF. This chain uses TRBV4-1 with TRBJ2-7; a weak D match, TRBD1 (5 bases). The CDR3 has 14 residues. V lost 1 base and J lost 3, with 10 bases in between. CDR1 is MGHRA and CDR2 is YSYEKL in the germline V gene.

The rearrangement joins TRBV28 to TRBJ1-2; 7 bases align to TRBD1. The germline gives CDR1 MDHEN, CDR2 SYDVKM. V was clipped by 6 bases and J by 4 bases; unmatched bases: 14. CDR3 length: 16 amino acids. CDR3 region: CASRPDTTGWGYGYTF. The CDR3 nucleotides read TGTGCCAGCAGACCGGATACGACAGGGTGGGGCTATGGCTACACCTTC.

The rearrangement uses TRBV19 and TRBJ1-6; no clear D gene. The germline V gene has CDR1 LNHDA and CDR2 SQIVND (reference sequence). V lost 4 bases and J 9 bases, leaving 7 bases between the germline ends. This CDR3 contains 12 residues. The CDR3 loop is CASSTAGSPLHF. CDR3 DNA sequence: TGTGCCAGTAGTACCGCGGGTTCACCCCTCCACTTT.